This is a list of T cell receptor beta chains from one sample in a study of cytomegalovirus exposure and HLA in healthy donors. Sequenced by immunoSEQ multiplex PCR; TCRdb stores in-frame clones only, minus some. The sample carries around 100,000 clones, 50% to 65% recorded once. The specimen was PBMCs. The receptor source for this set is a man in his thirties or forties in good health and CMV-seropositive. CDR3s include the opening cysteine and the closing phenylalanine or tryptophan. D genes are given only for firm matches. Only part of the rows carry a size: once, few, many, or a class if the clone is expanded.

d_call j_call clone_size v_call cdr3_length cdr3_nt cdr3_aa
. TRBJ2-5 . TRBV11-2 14 TGTGCCAGCAGGAAGCAGGGGTTAGGAGAGACCCAGTACTTC CASRKQGLGETQYF
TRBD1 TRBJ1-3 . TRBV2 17 TGTGCCAGCAGGGAGGGCACAGGGGGTTTCTTTGGAAACACCATATATTTT CASREGTGGFFGNTIYF
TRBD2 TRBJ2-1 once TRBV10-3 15 TGTGCCATGGGGGAAAGCGGGGGGGCCTACAATGAGCAGTTCTTC CAMGESGGAYNEQFF
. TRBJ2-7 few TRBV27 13 TGTGCCAGCGGGCCGGAGGCAACCTACGAGCAGTACTTC CASGPEATYEQYF
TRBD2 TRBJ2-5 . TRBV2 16 TGTGCCAGCAGTCCCATACTCTCAGCGGGGAAAGAGACCCAGTACTTC CASSPILSAGKETQYF
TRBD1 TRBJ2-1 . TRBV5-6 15 TGTGCCAGCAGCCTCACAGGGGCCTCCTACAATGAGCAGTTCTTC CASSLTGASYNEQFF
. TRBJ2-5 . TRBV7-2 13 TGTGCCAGCAACCCTCCCCTCCAGGGGACCCAGTACTTC CASNPPLQGTQYF
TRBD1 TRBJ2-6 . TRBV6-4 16 TGTGCCAGCAGTGATACAGGGGGCTCTGGGGCCAACGTCCTGACTTTC CASSDTGGSGANVLTF
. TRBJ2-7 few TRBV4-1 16 TGCGCCAGCAGCCACATACCGGGACACAGCTCCTACGAGCAGTACTTC CASSHIPGHSSYEQYF
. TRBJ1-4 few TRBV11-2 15 TGTGCCAGCAGCTCCCTGCGAGGGAGGAATGAAAAACTGTTTTTT CASSSLRGRNEKLFF
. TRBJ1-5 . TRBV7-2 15 TGTGCCAGCAGCCCTACCGGGACATTAAATCAGCCCCAGCATTTT CASSPTGTLNQPQHF
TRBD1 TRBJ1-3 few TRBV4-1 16 TGCGCCAGCAGCCAACCGACAGGGAGCTCTGGAAACACCATATATTTT CASSQPTGSSGNTIYF
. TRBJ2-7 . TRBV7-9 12 TGTGCCAGCCGGGGGGCTTCCTACGAGCAGTACTTC CASRGASYEQYF
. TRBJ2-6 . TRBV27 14 TGTGCCAGCAGTTTAGGAGCTGGGGCCAACGTCCTGACTTTC CASSLGAGANVLTF
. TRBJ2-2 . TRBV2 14 TGTGCCAGCAGTGAGACAGTCCCGGGCTTAGAGCTGTTTTTT CASSETVPGLELFF
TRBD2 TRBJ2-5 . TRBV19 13 TGTGCCAGTAGTTTGGCGGGGGGGGAGACCCAGTACTTC CASSLAGGETQYF
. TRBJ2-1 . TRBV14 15 TGTGCCAGCAGCCGAGGCTCGGCTAGCTACAATGAGCAGTTCTTC CASSRGSASYNEQFF
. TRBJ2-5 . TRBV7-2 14 TGTGCCAGCAGCCAACGCAGCGGACAAGAGACCCAGTACTTC CASSQRSGQETQYF